This T cell receptor (beta chain) appears in the sequencing data of a study of blood T cell repertoires in COVID-19. On the study more broadly: Samples came from the United States, Italy and Spain, spanning acute and convalescent COVID-19. The analysed material was cDNA or gDNA that came from T cells, B-cell-depleted T cells, or PBMCs.

Note on this clone: Other DNA sequences in this sample translate to the same CDR3.

Per the study methods: Reference gene primer amplification gave nucleated cell count estimates. Sequencing was performed with immunoSEQ multiplex PCR; in TCRdb, only in-frame clones are kept and a portion is missing. V and J calls and clone size are copied from that table; D and trimming were computed from the DNA. The table records some 300,000 clones, around 88% of them present only once. The CDR3 loop spans 14 amino acids. With 0 bases removed from V and 0 bases from J, the gap between germline ends came to 3 bases. Germline assignment: CDR1 LNHDA and CDR2 SQIVND (reference sequence). The V and J genes are TRBV19 and TRBJ1-5; D is ambiguous. The source is a woman aged 25 to 39 who had recovered from COVID-19. The sequenced material came from peripheral blood. The CDR3 DNA follows: TGTGCCAGTAGTATAGATAGTAGCAATCAGCCCCAGCATTTT. Its protein product is CASSIDSSNQPQHF. Using reference TRBV19 and TRBJ1-5 for the parts outside the CDR3, the full variable domain is DGGITQSPKYLFRKEGQNVTLSCEQNLNHDAMYWYRQDPGQGLRLIYYSQIVNDFQKGDIAEGYSVSREKKESFPLTVTSAQKNPTAFYLCASSIDSSNQPQHFGDGTRLSIL.